The clone carrying this T cell receptor (beta chain) showed up just a few times. The data stem from a study of blood T cells in healthy people across ages. Combining a sample-barcoded 5' primer with a J-beta primer mix, a second PCR ran for about 6 to 11 cycles. TCRdb re-called the 5' RACE reads with MiXCR, one entry per CDR3 protein. The data show 1.8 million or so distinct CDR3 sequences, with about two fifths seen just once and under 30% held by the top ten. Germline V gives CDR1 SQVTM, CDR2 ANQGSEA. The V and J ends lost 0 bases and 10 bases respectively, with 16 bases between them. The CDR3 contains 14 residues.

This receptor was identified in a human donor in good health. The gene calls are TRBV29-1 and TRBJ1-5, with no clear D. Sequencing used blood. The CDR3 bases are TGCAGCGTTGAAGAATCAGCAGTGGGAGGACCCCAGCATTTT. This sequence encodes CSVEESAVGGPQHF.